One sample yielded the 8 T cell receptor beta chains listed below, sequenced in a study of T cell repertoires in cytomegalovirus infection. TCRdb analysed the reads with MiXCR anew, one entry per CDR3 protein. The sample includes about 140,000 distinct CDR3 sequences, over 30% of them seen just once. The antigens these receptors bind are not known. The sample was CD8+ T cells from cultured PBMCs, taken from culture after CMV antigen stimulation. The receptors here all came from a human donor in good health (CMV status not recorded). Some clones in this sample may be carry-over from other donors' samples.

This clonotype has a handful of counts. The V call is TRBV2, the J call TRBJ1-2, with 8 bases lining up with TRBD1. V was clipped by 7 bases and J by 8 bases; unmatched bases: 15. The CDR3 totals 15 residues. Per germline, CDR1 SNHLY and CDR2 FYNNEI. The CDR3 reads CASNPGFQGAPGYTF. The CDR3 DNA is TGTGCCAGCAACCCGGGGTTCCAGGGGGCTCCAGGCTACACCTTC. Supplemented by reference TRBV2 and TRBJ1-2, the full variable domain reads EPEVTQTPSHQVTQMGQEVILRCVPISNHLYFYWYRQILGQKVEFLVSFYNNEISEKSEIFDDQFSVERPDGSNFTLKIRSTKLEDSAMYFCASNPGFQGAPGYTFGSGTRLTVV.

Comment on this clonotype: An end of the junction differs from the germline gene, which may be a read error. This chain connects TRBV25-1 to TRBJ2-7; possible D gene TRBD2, 6 bases. Germline-derived CDR1 and CDR2 are MGHDK and SYGVNS. CDR3 size: 16 residues. DNA of the CDR3: TGTGCCAGCGGTGACAGCCGGGCTAGCGTGGAAGACGAGCAGTACTTC. Translated, it gives CASGDSRASVEDEQYF.

The rearrangement links TRBV12-3 or TRBV12-4 to TRBJ2-4; tentatively, D is TRBD2 (6 bases). This CDR3 contains 20 residues. V was pared by 2 bases and J by 1 base, with 24 bases between. CDR3: CASSLTPSAVGGPAKNIQYF. The CDR3, as DNA: TGTGCCAGCAGTTTAACCCCCTCCGCCGTCGGGGGTCCGGCCAAAAACATTCAGTACTTC.

The table lists this clonotype with a few counts. The chain combines TRBV9 with TRBJ1-2; D unclear. Germline values: CDR1 SGDLS, CDR2 YYNGEE. Trimming left V 3 bases short and J 3 bases short, with 21 bases between. CDR3 size: 17 residues. Here the CDR3 DNA reads TGTGCCAGCAGCGATACGCAGGAACCCCTTGTGGACTATGGCTACACCTTC. Its protein product is CASSDTQEPLVDYGYTF.

This clonotype was detected ten times or more. The chain carries TRBV4-1 and TRBJ1-1; tentatively, D is TRBD1 (5 bases). V lost 4 bases and J lost 0, with 9 bases in between. The CDR3 consists of 14 residues. Germline CDR1 reads MGHRA; CDR2 reads YSYEKL. In DNA, the CDR3 is TGCGCCAGCAGCCGGACACTGATGAACACTGAAGCTTTCTTT. It codes for CASSRTLMNTEAFF.

V is TRBV19 and J is TRBJ2-1; TRBD2 is a possible D gene (6 bases). Germline assignment: CDR1 LNHDA and CDR2 SQIVND (reference sequence). V was clipped by 6 bases and J by 5 bases, with 17 bases between them. The CDR3 consists of 15 residues. The CDR3 DNA reads as TGTGCCAGTAGGATCGGGACTTCAAGGGACAATGAGCAGTTCTTC. Protein: CASRIGTSRDNEQFF. The full variable domain, its missing parts supplied by reference TRBV19 and TRBJ2-1, is DGGITQSPKYLFRKEGQNVTLSCEQNLNHDAMYWYRQDPGQGLRLIYYSQIVNDFQKGDIAEGYSVSREKKESFPLTVTSAQKNPTAFYLCASRIGTSRDNEQFFGPGTRLTVL.

This clonotype was seen a handful of times. The chain uses TRBV7-9 and TRBJ2-2; D is undetermined. Deletions cut 5 bases from V and 11 bases from J, with 12 bases between. Germline CDR1 is SEHNR and CDR2 is FQNEAQ (reference sequence). This CDR3 comprises 12 residues. The DNA of the CDR3 is TGTGCCAGCAGCGTTGGTCCCTCCGAGCTGTTTTTT. Residues: CASSVGPSELFF.

The CDR3 DNA reads TGTGCCTTACGGGTGACTAGCGGGGTAGATACGCAGTATTTT. This gives the protein CALRVTSGVDTQYF. This sequence joins TRBV2 and TRBJ2-3, with TRBD2 matching over 11 bases. Germline-derived CDR1 and CDR2 are SNHLY and FYNNEI. V dropped 11 bases and J dropped 5; count of bases not matched to a gene: 9. There are 14 residues in the CDR3.